What follows are 20 T cell receptor beta chains derived from one specimen sequenced in a study of Graves' ophthalmopathy and Graves' hyperthyroidism (dated by TCRdb to 2016 to 2018). For sequencing, an Illumina HiSeq 2000 was employed. For repertoire sequencing, the TCR beta CDR3 regions were amplified from RNA transcripts. The first round of RT-PCR was done with HTBI primers and the Qiagen OneStep RT-PCR kit, and was followed by a second round of multiplex PCR, then size selection and purification. TCRdb reprocessing: public reads trimmed at Q25 with fastp, clones called with MiXCR, in-frame beta chains kept. Records with the same CDR3 protein are collapsed into one entry carrying the most frequent genes and DNA. The table for this sample lists 680,000 or so distinct CDR3 sequences; approximately 22% of them were counted only once. Around 7% of the sample is taken by the ten largest. Sequencing was done on a sample of peripheral blood. The receptors here all came from a woman between 18 and 30 years old with stable Graves' hyperthyroidism. Some clones in this sample may be carry-over from other donors' samples. Donor details come from another sample of the same person, matched by shared clones.

This clonotype was observed a single time. The CDR3 DNA is TGCGCCAGCAGCTTGGCAGAGTTATACGAGCAGTACTTC. This codes for CASSLAELYEQYF. The chain employs TRBV5-1 and TRBJ2-7; D is unresolved. Germline CDR1 reads SGHRS; CDR2 reads YFSETQ. The germline V and J ends were trimmed by 0 bases and 4 bases, with 8 bases remaining between them. The CDR3 length is 13 residues.

The table lists this clonotype with a few counts. This CDR3 is CASSSLLAAPQYF. In nucleotides, the CDR3 is TGTGCCAGCAGCTCTTTACTAGCGGCTCCCCAGTACTTC. V gene TRBV7-2 combines with J gene TRBJ2-5, with TRBD2 identical over 8 bases. J gave up 9 bases and V 4 bases, and 7 bases lay outside the gene matches. This CDR3 comprises 13 residues. The germline V gene has CDR1 SGHTA and CDR2 FQGNSA. The full variable domain, completed using reference TRBV7-2 and TRBJ2-5, is GAGVSQSPSNKVTEKGKDVELRCDPISGHTALYWYRQSLGQGLEFLIYFQGNSAPDKSGLPSDRFSAERTGGSVSTLTIQRTQQEDSAVYLCASSSLLAAPQYFGPGTRLLVL.

This clonotype was observed many times. The chain recombines TRBV6-1 with TRBJ1-5, with unresolved D. This CDR3 comprises 14 residues. Germline lookup yields CDR1 MNHNS and CDR2 SASEGT. V lost 8 bases and J lost 6, with 17 bases in between. The CDR3 bases are TGTGCCAGCGACGACAACGGGTTCCGTCAGCCCCAGCATTTT. As protein: CASDDNGFRQPQHF.

This clonotype was picked up many times. This rearrangement joins TRBV20-1 to TRBJ2-2; tentatively, D is TRBD2 (5 bases). This CDR3 comprises 14 residues. Germline values: CDR1 DFQATT, CDR2 SNEGSKA (reference sequence). V lost 6 bases and J 2 bases, leaving 13 bases between the germline ends. CDR3 nucleotides: TGCAGTGCACATCCCCGGGGTAACACCGGGGAGCTGTTTTTT. As protein: CSAHPRGNTGELFF.

The genes are TRBV6-1 and TRBJ2-7, with 9 nucleotides matching TRBD1. Trimming removed 4 bases from V and 3 bases from J; junction bases left unmatched: 7. The germline V gene encodes CDR1 MNHNS and CDR2 SASEGT. The CDR3 loop spans 15 amino acids. CDR3 sequence: CASSAGGQGFYEQYF. CDR3 coding DNA: TGTGCCAGCAGTGCGGGGGGACAGGGATTCTACGAGCAGTACTTC.

This chain joins TRBV25-1 and TRBJ2-2; D remains ambiguous. The CDR3 spans 12 residues. V lost 4 bases to trimming and J lost 7 bases, with 7 bases between them. CDR1 is MGHDK, CDR2 SYGVNS, per germline. The CDR3 coding sequence is TGTGCCAGCAGTGTAAGCATCGGGGAGCTGTTTTTT. Its translation: CASSVSIGELFF.

As concerns this clonotype: Likely a read error: the CDR3 ends without its conserved phenylalanine or tryptophan. The rearrangement uses TRBV7-9 and TRBJ2-7; D uncertain. CDR3 size: 12 residues. Germline V CDR1 and CDR2: SEHNR, FQNEAQ (reference sequence). V was cut by 1 base and J by 3 bases, with 4 bases left in between. The CDR3 coding sequence is TGTGCCAGCAGCTTAGACTACTACGAGCAGTACCTC. Translating it yields CASSLDYYEQYL.

This clonotype was recorded at least ten times. The chain links TRBV12-3 or TRBV12-4 to TRBJ1-2, with 7 positions matching TRBD1. The CDR3 length is 14 residues. With 7 bases clipped from V and 6 bases from J, the junction kept 11 bases outside the gene matches. CDR3: CASILSTGFDGYTF. In DNA, the CDR3 is TGTGCCAGCATCCTCTCGACAGGGTTTGATGGCTACACCTTC.

This clonotype was recorded at least ten times. This sequence joins TRBV6-5 and TRBJ2-2; D gene uncertain. CDR3 length: 13 residues. Germline-derived CDR1 and CDR2 are MNHEY and SVGAGI. V lost 7 bases to trimming and J lost 0 bases, with 6 bases between them. In DNA, the CDR3 is TGTGCCAGCAAAATTACGAACACCGGGGAGCTGTTTTTT. It specifies CASKITNTGELFF.

A few counts support this clonotype. V and J are TRBV14 and TRBJ2-2, with no clear D. The CDR3 contains 13 residues. Deletions cut 2 bases from V and 6 bases from J, with 7 bases between. Looked up from germline, CDR1 is SGHDN and CDR2 is FVKESK. CDR3 sequence: CASSQTWAGELFF. In nucleotides, the CDR3 is TGTGCCAGCAGCCAAACTTGGGCCGGGGAGCTGTTTTTT.

In its sample, this clonotype was seen many times. At one end the junction does not follow the germline gene, possibly because of a read error. The V gene is TRBV20-1, the J gene TRBJ2-4; unclear D gene. Germline V CDR1 and CDR2: DFQATT, SNEGSKA (reference sequence). This CDR3 has 14 residues. Written as DNA, the CDR3 is TGCAGTGCTAGGGGTGAGATAGCCAAAAACATTAAGTACTTC. This encodes CSARGEIAKNIKYF.

The rearrangement uses TRBV27 and TRBJ1-1, with D tentatively TRBD1 (6 bases). Germline-derived CDR1 and CDR2 are MNHEY and SMNVEV (reference sequence). The CDR3 is made up of 14 amino acids. V was clipped by 4 bases and J by 3 bases, with 12 bases between them. Here the CDR3 reads CASSSRGAYTEAFF. CDR3 DNA: TGTGCCAGCAGTTCTCGGGGGGCGTACACTGAAGCTTTCTTT.

This sequence joins TRBV28 and TRBJ1-1; TRBD1 matches at 8 bases. CDR3 size: 17 residues. CDR1 and CDR2 (germline): MDHEN, SYDVKM. With V trimmed by 4 bases and J by 3 bases, 13 bases remained unmatched. The CDR3 loop is CASSSDRGDTWHTEAFF. DNA for the CDR3: TGTGCCAGCAGTTCAGACAGGGGAGATACTTGGCACACTGAAGCTTTCTTT.

This chain links TRBV11-2 with TRBJ1-2; maybe TRBD1 (5 bases). CDR3 length equals 17 residues. Trimming pared 2 bases from V and 4 bases from J, leaving 20 bases between. In germline, CDR1 is SGHAT, CDR2 FQNNGV. Written as DNA, the CDR3 is TGTGCCAGCAGCTTAAATGCCGGGACTTTTCATCGCTATGGCTACACCTTC. This gives the protein CASSLNAGTFHRYGYTF.

A few counts support this clonotype. The J gene is TRBJ1-5, the V gene TRBV7-8, with D tentatively TRBD1 (6 bases). With 4 bases removed from V and 5 bases from J, the gap between germline ends came to 18 bases. CDR3 size: 16 residues. Germline V gene data show CDR1 as SGHVS and CDR2 as FQNEAQ. The chain's CDR3 is CASSYLQGLEDQPQHF. Written as DNA, the CDR3 is TGTGCCAGCAGCTACTTACAGGGACTAGAAGATCAGCCCCAGCATTTT.

This clonotype was seen ten or more times. The chain carries TRBV5-1 and TRBJ2-2, with D possibly being TRBD2 (5 bases). The CDR3 covers 14 residues. Germline V gene lookup returns CDR1 SGHRS and CDR2 YFSETQ. Trimming took 4 bases from V and 4 from J, leaving 11 bases between them. The CDR3 sequence is CASSGVGATGELFF. The CDR3, as DNA: TGCGCCAGCAGCGGTGTGGGAGCCACCGGGGAGCTGTTTTTT.

This clonotype occurred many times. This chain uses TRBV4-1 with TRBJ1-1; 7 nucleotides match TRBD1. V dropped 1 base and J dropped 1; count of bases not matched to a gene: 9. Germline V gene lookup returns CDR1 MGHRA and CDR2 YSYEKL. The CDR3 runs 17 residues. The CDR3 sequence is CASSQANRGRGNTEAFF. DNA of the CDR3: TGCGCCAGCAGCCAAGCTAACAGGGGCCGCGGGAACACTGAAGCTTTCTTT.

This clonotype was found a few times. The J gene is TRBJ2-3, the V gene TRBV29-1; either TRBD1 or TRBD2 may supply D (5 bases each). This CDR3 region has 13 residues. Deletions cut 4 bases from V and 0 bases from J, with 8 bases between. CDR1 SQVTM and CDR2 ANQGSEA come from the germline V gene. The CDR3 sequence is CSVAGRSTDTQYF. Here the CDR3 DNA reads TGCAGCGTTGCGGGACGGAGCACAGATACGCAGTATTTT.

The chain carries TRBV19 and TRBJ2-2; maybe TRBD2 (5 bases). This CDR3 spans 15 amino acids. The germline CDR1 and CDR2 sequences are LNHDA and SQIVND (reference sequence). The germline V and J ends were trimmed by 0 bases and 4 bases, with 9 bases remaining between them. CDR3 nucleotides: TGTGCCAGTAGTATAGAGCGGGCCGGCACCGGGGAGCTGTTTTTT. Translated, it gives CASSIERAGTGELFF.

The sample holds many counts of this clonotype. This may arise from a read error, as a much more abundant clone is one base away. This chain uses TRBV12-3 or TRBV12-4 with TRBJ1-6; 10 bases are shared with TRBD1. This CDR3 spans 17 amino acids. The V gene end was trimmed by 2 bases and the J gene end by 7 bases; junction bases not matched to a gene: 8. DNA of the CDR3: TGTGCCAGCAGTTTATTCCTTGTGGACAGGGGGAATTCACCCCTCCACTTT. This gives the protein CASSLFLVDRGNSPLHF.